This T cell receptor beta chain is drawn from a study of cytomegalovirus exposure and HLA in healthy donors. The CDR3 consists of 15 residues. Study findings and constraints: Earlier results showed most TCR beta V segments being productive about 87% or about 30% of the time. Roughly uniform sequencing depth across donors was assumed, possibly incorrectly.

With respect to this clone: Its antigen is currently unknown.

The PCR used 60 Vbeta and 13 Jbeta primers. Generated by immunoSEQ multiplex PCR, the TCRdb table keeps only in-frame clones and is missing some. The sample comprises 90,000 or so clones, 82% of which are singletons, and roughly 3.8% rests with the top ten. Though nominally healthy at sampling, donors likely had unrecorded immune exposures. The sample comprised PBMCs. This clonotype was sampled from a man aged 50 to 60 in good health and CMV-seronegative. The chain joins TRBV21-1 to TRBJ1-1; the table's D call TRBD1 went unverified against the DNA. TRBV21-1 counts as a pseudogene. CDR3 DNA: TGTGCCAGCACAAAGCCGGACAGGGGGAACACTGAAGCTTTCTTT. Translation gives CASTKPDRGNTEAFF.